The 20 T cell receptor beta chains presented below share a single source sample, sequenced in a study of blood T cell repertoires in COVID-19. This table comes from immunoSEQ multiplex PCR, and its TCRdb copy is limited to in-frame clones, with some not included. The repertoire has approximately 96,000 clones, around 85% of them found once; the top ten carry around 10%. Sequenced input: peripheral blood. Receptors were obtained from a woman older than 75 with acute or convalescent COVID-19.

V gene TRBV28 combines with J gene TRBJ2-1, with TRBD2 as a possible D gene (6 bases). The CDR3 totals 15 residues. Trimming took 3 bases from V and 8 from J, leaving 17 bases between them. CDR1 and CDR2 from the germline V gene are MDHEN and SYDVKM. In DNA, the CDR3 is TGTGCCAGCAGTTTGCCGGGGAGCGGGTTCGATGAGCAGTTCTTC. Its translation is CASSLPGSGFDEQFF.

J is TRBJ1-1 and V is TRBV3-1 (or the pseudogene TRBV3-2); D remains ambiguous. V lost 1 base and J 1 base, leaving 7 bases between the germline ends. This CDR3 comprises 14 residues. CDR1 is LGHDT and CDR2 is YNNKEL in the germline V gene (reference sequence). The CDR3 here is CASSQVGGNTEAFF. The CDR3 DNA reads TGTGCCAGCAGCCAAGTAGGAGGGAACACTGAAGCTTTCTTT.

CDR3 DNA: TGCAGTGCTAGTCTGGCGACTAGCGGTTACAATGAGCAGTTCTTC. Translating gives CSASLATSGYNEQFF. V gene TRBV20-1 combines with J gene TRBJ2-1, with 9 bases identical to TRBD2. V dropped 3 bases and J dropped 4; count of bases not matched to a gene: 7. The CDR3 consists of 15 residues. Germline CDR1 is DFQATT and CDR2 is SNEGSKA (reference sequence).

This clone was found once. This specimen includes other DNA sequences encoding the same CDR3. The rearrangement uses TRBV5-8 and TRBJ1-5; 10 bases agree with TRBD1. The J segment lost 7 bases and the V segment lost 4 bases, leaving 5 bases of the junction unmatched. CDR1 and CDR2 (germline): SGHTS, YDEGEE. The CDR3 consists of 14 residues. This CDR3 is CASSPGQGDQPQHF. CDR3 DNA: TGTGCCAGCAGCCCAGGACAGGGGGACCAGCCCCAGCATTTT.

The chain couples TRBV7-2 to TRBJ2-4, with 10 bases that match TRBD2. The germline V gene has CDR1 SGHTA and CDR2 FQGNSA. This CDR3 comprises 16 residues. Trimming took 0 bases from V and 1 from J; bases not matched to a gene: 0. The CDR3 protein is CASSLASGGAKNIQYF. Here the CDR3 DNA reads TGTGCCAGCAGCTTAGCTAGCGGGGGGGCCAAAAACATTCAGTACTTC.

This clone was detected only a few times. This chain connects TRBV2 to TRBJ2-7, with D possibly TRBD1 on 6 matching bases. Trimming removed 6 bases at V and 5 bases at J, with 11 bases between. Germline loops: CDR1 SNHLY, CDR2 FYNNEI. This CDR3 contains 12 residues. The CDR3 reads CASRPQGNEQYF. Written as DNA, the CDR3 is TGTGCCAGCAGGCCACAGGGTAACGAGCAGTACTTC.

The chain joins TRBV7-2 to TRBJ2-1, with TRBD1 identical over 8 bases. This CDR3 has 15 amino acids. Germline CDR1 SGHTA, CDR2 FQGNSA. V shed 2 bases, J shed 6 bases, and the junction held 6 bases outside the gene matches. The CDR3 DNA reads TGTGCCAGCAGCTTACGCCAGGGGGCGAGCAATGAGCAGTTCTTC. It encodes CASSLRQGASNEQFF. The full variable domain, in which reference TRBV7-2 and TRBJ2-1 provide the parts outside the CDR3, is GAGVSQSPSNKVTEKGKDVELRCDPISGHTALYWYRQSLGQGLEFLIYFQGNSAPDKSGLPSDRFSAERTGGSVSTLTIQRTQQEDSAVYLCASSLRQGASNEQFFGPGTRLTVL.

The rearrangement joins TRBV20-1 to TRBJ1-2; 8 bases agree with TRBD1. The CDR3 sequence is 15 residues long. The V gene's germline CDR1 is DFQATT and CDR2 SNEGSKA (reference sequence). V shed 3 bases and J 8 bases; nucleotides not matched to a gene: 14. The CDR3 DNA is TGCAGTGCTAGTGTTCTTCAAAGGACAGGGCTCGGCTACACCTTC. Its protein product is CSASVLQRTGLGYTF.

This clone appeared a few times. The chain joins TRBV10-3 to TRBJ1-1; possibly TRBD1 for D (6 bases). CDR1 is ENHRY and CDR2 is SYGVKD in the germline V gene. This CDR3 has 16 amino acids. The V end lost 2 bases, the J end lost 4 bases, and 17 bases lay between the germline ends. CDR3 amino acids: CAISERPNRAGTEAFF. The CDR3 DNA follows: TGTGCCATCAGTGAGAGACCAAACAGGGCTGGCACTGAAGCTTTCTTT.

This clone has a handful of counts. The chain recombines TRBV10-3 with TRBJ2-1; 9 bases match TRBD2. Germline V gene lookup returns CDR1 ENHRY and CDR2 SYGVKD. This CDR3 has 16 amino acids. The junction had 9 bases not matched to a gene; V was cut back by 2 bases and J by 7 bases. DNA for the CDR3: TGTGCCATCAGTGAGGTGTTTAGCGGGGGTCGGAATGAGCAGTTCTTC. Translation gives CAISEVFSGGRNEQFF.

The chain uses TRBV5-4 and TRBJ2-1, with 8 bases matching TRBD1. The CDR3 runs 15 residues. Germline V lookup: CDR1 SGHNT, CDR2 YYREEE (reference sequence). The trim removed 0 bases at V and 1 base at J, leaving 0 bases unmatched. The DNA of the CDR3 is TGTGCCAGCAGCTTGGGGGACAGGTCCTACAATGAGCAGTTCTTC. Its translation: CASSLGDRSYNEQFF.

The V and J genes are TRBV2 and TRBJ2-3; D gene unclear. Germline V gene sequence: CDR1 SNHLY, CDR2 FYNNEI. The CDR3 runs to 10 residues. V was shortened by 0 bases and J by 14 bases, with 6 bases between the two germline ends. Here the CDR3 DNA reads TGTGCCAGCAGTGAAGCTGCTACGTATTTT. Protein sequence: CASSEAATYF.

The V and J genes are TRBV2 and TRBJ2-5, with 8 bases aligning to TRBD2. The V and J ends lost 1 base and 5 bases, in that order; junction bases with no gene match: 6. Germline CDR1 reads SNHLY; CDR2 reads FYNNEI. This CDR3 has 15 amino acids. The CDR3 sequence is CASSEGVAGRETQYF. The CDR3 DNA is TGTGCCAGCAGTGAAGGGGTAGCGGGGCGGGAGACCCAGTACTTC.

The CDR3 sequence: CASSPGVWTPDYNEQFF. The CDR3 DNA reads TGTGCCAGCAGCCCGGGAGTGTGGACACCGGACTACAATGAGCAGTTCTTC. This chain uses TRBV5-4 with TRBJ2-1, with TRBD2 as a possible D gene (6 bases). Looked up from germline, CDR1 is SGHNT and CDR2 is YYREEE (reference sequence). The CDR3 runs 17 residues. Trimming cost V 4 bases and J 3 bases, with 20 bases left between them.

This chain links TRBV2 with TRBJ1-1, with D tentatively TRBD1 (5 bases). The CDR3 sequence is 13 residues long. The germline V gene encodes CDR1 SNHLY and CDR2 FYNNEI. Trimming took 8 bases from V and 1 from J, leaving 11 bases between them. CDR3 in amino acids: CASLTARNTEAFF. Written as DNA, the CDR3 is TGTGCCAGCCTGACAGCGAGGAACACTGAAGCTTTCTTT.

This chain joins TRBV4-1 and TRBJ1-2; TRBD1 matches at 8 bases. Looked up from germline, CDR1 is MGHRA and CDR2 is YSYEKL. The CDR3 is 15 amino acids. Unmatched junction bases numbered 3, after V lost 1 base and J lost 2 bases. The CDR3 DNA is TGCGCCAGCAGCCAAGCTAACAGGGGGAACTATGGCTACACCTTC. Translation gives CASSQANRGNYGYTF.

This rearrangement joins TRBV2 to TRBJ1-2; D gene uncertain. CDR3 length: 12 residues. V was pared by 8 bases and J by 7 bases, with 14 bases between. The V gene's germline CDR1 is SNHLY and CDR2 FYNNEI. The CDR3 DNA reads TGTGCCAGCGGTAACGGGGTACTTGGCTACACCTTC. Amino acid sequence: CASGNGVLGYTF.

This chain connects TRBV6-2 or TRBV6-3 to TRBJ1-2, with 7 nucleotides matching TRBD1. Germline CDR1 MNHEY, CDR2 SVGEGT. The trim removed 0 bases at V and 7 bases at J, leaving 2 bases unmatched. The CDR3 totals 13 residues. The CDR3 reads CASSYSTGSGYTF. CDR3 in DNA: TGTGCCAGCAGTTACTCGACAGGGAGTGGCTACACCTTC.

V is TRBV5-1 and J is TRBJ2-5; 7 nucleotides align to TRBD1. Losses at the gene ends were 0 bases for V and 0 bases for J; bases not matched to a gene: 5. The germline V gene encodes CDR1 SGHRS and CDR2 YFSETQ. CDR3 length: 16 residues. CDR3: CASSLAVGTDQETQYF. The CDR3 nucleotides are TGCGCCAGCAGCTTGGCCGTGGGGACAGACCAAGAGACCCAGTACTTC.

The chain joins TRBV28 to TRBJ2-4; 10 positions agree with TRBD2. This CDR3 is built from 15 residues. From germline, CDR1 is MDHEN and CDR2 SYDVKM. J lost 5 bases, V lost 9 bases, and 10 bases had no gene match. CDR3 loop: CASRSGGAKENIQYF. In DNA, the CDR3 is TGTGCCAGTCGGAGCGGGGGGGCAAAGGAAAACATTCAGTACTTC.